The following is a T cell receptor beta chain sequence with its context. This CDR3 is 13 amino acids long. Germline V lookup: CDR1 LGHNA, CDR2 YNFKEQ. Trimming removed 1 base at V and 7 bases at J, with 8 bases between. The sample comes from a study of T cell changes during pregnancy in multiple sclerosis. Assay used: immunoSEQ multiplex PCR; TCRdb lists only in-frame clones, some missing. Counted here are around 64,000 clones, nearly 95% occurring once; the ten biggest clones make up under 0.35%. J is TRBJ2-1 and V is TRBV4-2, with D unclear. This material consisted of CD4+ T cells from peripheral blood mononuclear cells, taken after pregnancy. The sequence came from a female donor with multiple sclerosis, enrolled in a pregnancy study. The CDR3 region is CASSQGGTNEQFF. CDR3 coding DNA: TGTGCCAGCAGCCAAGGAGGAACAAATGAGCAGTTCTTC.